The clone carrying this TCR beta chain was detected a few times. Its specificity is unknown. This entry is derived from a study of CD8+ T cells in alopecia areata. V was clipped by 8 bases and J by 12 bases, with 11 bases between them. This CDR3 is 10 amino acids long. Per germline, CDR1 MDHEN and CDR2 SYDVKM. RNA extraction was followed by reverse transcription into cDNA, which acted as the sequencing template. Method: immunoSEQ multiplex PCR; TCRdb's copy keeps in-frame clones and lacks some. The table includes about 140,000 clones, around 55% detected once. Study outcomes and limitations: Compared with normal scalp, lesional scalp had higher clonality and more expanded CD8+ clones. Sequencing of scalp tissue also captures the resident alphabeta T cells of normal skin.

CD4+ and CD8+ T cells were sorted from PBMCs stained for CD3, CD4 and CD8. This sequence originates from a human donor in good health. The genes are TRBV28 and TRBJ2-1, with D maybe TRBD1 (6 bases). Specimen: CD4+ T cells sorted from blood. The CDR3 loop reads CASGLTGQFF. CDR3 coding DNA: TGTGCCAGCGGTCTGACAGGGCAGTTCTTC.